This T cell receptor (beta chain) was identified in a study of neurological immune-mediated disorders. TCRdb reprocessed the 5' RACE reads via MiXCR and lists one record per CDR3 protein. The top ten hold roughly 2.6% of the sample, which has about 65,000 distinct CDR3 sequences, 4.1% seen once. At least ten counts were recorded for this clonotype. The CDR3 is 12 residues long. V was clipped by 5 bases and J by 6 bases, with 11 bases between them. Germline values: CDR1 SGHKS, CDR2 YYEKEE (reference sequence). This receptor was taken from a man aged 45-60 years with multiple sclerosis. What was sequenced was PBMCs. V and J are TRBV5-5 and TRBJ1-2; D unclear. The CDR3 DNA sequence: TGTGCCAGCAGTCACGCGACGGATGGCTACACCTTC. Its translation: CASSHATDGYTF.